The 31 T cell receptor beta chains listed next were all sequenced from one sample in a study of cytomegalovirus exposure and HLA in healthy donors. The PCR was carried out with 60 Vbeta primers and 13 Jbeta primers. The data were produced by immunoSEQ multiplex PCR, yet TCRdb's version contains in-frame clones alone and is incomplete. Found here are under 300,000 clones, 70% to 90% of them singletons; the top ten hold under 8%. Sample: PBMCs. These receptors all come from a woman aged 60-75 years in good health and CMV-seropositive.

The chain uses TRBV5-1 and TRBJ1-5, with D unresolved. Germline V gives CDR1 SGHRS, CDR2 YFSETQ. The CDR3 runs to 15 residues. The V end was cut by 0 bases, the J end by 0 bases, with 7 bases between. CDR3 sequence: CASSLGGDSNQPQHF. The CDR3 nucleotides are TGCGCCAGCAGCTTGGGGGGAGATAGCAATCAGCCCCAGCATTTT. The full variable domain, its missing parts supplied by reference TRBV5-1 and TRBJ1-5, is KAGVTQTPRYLIKTRGQQVTLSCSPISGHRSVSWYQQTPGQGLQFLFEYFSETQRNKGNFPGRFSGRQFSNSRSEMNVSTLELGDSALYLCASSLGGDSNQPQHFGDGTRLSIL.

A word on this clone: The same CDR3 also results from other DNA sequences found in this sample. The chain combines TRBV7-9 with TRBJ1-2; D uncertain. The V and J ends lost 5 bases and 4 bases respectively, with 11 bases between them. CDR3 length equals 13 residues. Germline V CDR1 and CDR2: SEHNR, FQNEAQ (reference sequence). The CDR3 loop reads CASSLAGGYGYTF. Written as DNA, the CDR3 is TGTGCCAGCAGCCTGGCGGGTGGCTATGGCTACACCTTC.

This clone was picked up a small number of times. The chain links TRBV18 to TRBJ1-1, with TRBD1 as a possible D gene (5 bases). Trimming shortened V by 2 bases and J by 7 bases, and 11 bases separated the two germline ends. CDR1 and CDR2 (germline): KGHSH, LQKENI. This CDR3 is 13 amino acids long. The CDR3 DNA follows: TGTGCCAGCTCACCAGTCGACAGCATTGAAGCTTTCTTT. It codes for CASSPVDSIEAFF.

The genes are TRBV7-3 and TRBJ2-7; 9 bases match TRBD2. The CDR3 consists of 14 residues. The J segment lost 3 bases and the V segment lost 6 bases, leaving 6 bases of the junction unmatched. CDR1 and CDR2 (germline): SGHTA, FQGTGA. In nucleotides, the CDR3 is TGTGCCAGCAGTCCCCAAGCGGGAGGCTACGAGCAGTACTTC. Amino acids: CASSPQAGGYEQYF.

This rearrangement joins TRBV5-4 to TRBJ1-2; 7 nucleotides line up with TRBD1. V was clipped by 1 base and J by 7 bases; unmatched bases: 4. This CDR3 region has 13 residues. Looked up from germline, CDR1 is SGHNT and CDR2 is YYREEE (reference sequence). CDR3 nucleotides: TGTGCCAGCAGCTTGAAAGGGGGCTCTGGCTACACCTTC. It is translated as CASSLKGGSGYTF.

This clone was observed a handful of times. The chain is built from TRBV7-2 and TRBJ1-2; 7 bases are shared with TRBD1. J gave up 2 bases and V 2 bases, and 8 bases lay outside the gene matches. Germline values: CDR1 SGHTA, CDR2 FQGNSA. This CDR3 region has 16 residues. Here the CDR3 DNA reads TGTGCCAGCAGCTTAATCCCGACAGGGCAGAACTATGGCTACACCTTC. Protein product: CASSLIPTGQNYGYTF.

This clone has just one count. The chain carries TRBV5-1 and TRBJ2-7, with TRBD1 matching 7 bases. The trim removed 7 bases at V and 3 bases at J, leaving 7 bases unmatched. In germline, CDR1 is SGHRS, CDR2 YFSETQ. The CDR3 is made up of 13 amino acids. CDR3 loop: CASRYGTDYEQYF. CDR3 nucleotide sequence: TGCGCCAGCCGCTATGGGACAGACTACGAGCAGTACTTC.

The chain is built from TRBV9 and TRBJ1-2; the match to TRBD1 covers 9 bases. The CDR3 spans 13 residues. In germline, CDR1 is SGDLS, CDR2 YYNGEE. J gave up 5 bases and V 4 bases, and 3 bases lay outside the gene matches. This CDR3 reads CASSPDRGYGYTF. DNA for the CDR3: TGTGCCAGCAGCCCTGACAGGGGGTATGGCTACACCTTC.

This clone occurred a few times. The chain couples TRBV9 to TRBJ2-4; TRBD2 matches 7 bases. The CDR3 consists of 14 residues. V lost 4 bases to trimming and J lost 8 bases; unmatched junction nucleotides: 9. Germline loops: CDR1 SGDLS, CDR2 YYNGEE. CDR3 in amino acids: CASSQGGVRDIQYF. The DNA of the CDR3 is TGTGCCAGCAGCCAGGGAGGGGTTCGGGACATTCAGTACTTC.

J is TRBJ2-1 and V is TRBV7-3, with 7 bases identical to TRBD2. J lost 7 bases, V lost 6 bases, and 3 bases had no gene match. The CDR3 length is 12 residues. Germline CDR1 reads SGHTA; CDR2 reads FQGTGA. CDR3 loop: CASSSGGNEQFF. The CDR3 DNA reads TGTGCCAGCAGTTCGGGGGGTAATGAGCAGTTCTTC.

The gene calls are TRBV12-5 and TRBJ2-5; the match to TRBD2 covers 11 bases. CDR3 length: 17 amino acids. Germline V gene sequence: CDR1 LGHNT, CDR2 FRNRAP. With 1 base clipped from V and 3 bases from J, the junction kept 7 bases outside the gene matches. CDR3: CASGLGISGRDEETQYF. CDR3 nucleotide sequence: TGTGCTAGTGGTTTGGGGATTAGCGGGAGGGACGAAGAGACCCAGTACTTC.

Points on this clone: Other DNA sequences from this sample encode an identical CDR3 as well. The rearrangement joins TRBV6-5 to TRBJ2-1; D unresolved. The germline V gene encodes CDR1 MNHEY and CDR2 SVGAGI. V lost 7 bases to trimming and J lost 1 base, with 8 bases between them. The CDR3 spans 13 residues. The CDR3 is CASTETSYNEQFF. CDR3 nucleotides: TGTGCCAGCACCGAGACTTCCTACAATGAGCAGTTCTTC.

The gene calls are TRBV27 and TRBJ2-4; 8 positions agree with TRBD2. Germline V gene sequence: CDR1 MNHEY, CDR2 SMNVEV (reference sequence). There are 14 residues in the CDR3. With V trimmed by 3 bases and J by 7 bases, 5 bases remained unmatched. The CDR3 DNA reads TGTGCCAGCAGTTTTGGACTAGCAGGGAACATTCAGTACTTC. As protein: CASSFGLAGNIQYF.

The chain uses TRBV7-3 and TRBJ1-6, with 7 bases lining up with TRBD1. The CDR3 consists of 15 residues. The J segment lost 7 bases and the V segment lost 2 bases, leaving 5 bases of the junction unmatched. Per germline, CDR1 SGHTA and CDR2 FQGTGA. The CDR3 loop is CASSLGGTVNSPLHF. The CDR3 nucleotides read TGTGCCAGCAGCTTAGGAGGGACAGTCAATTCACCCCTCCACTTT. The complete variable domain, with remaining parts taken from reference TRBV7-3 and TRBJ1-6, reads GAGVSQTPSNKVTEKGKYVELRCDPISGHTALYWYRQSLGQGPEFLIYFQGTGAADDSGLPNDRFFAVRPEGSVSTLKIQRTERGDSAVYLCASSLGGTVNSPLHFGNGTRLTVT.

The chain employs TRBV19 and TRBJ2-4; D might be TRBD1 (6 bases). Germline loops: CDR1 LNHDA, CDR2 SQIVND (reference sequence). V was clipped by 4 bases and J by 0 bases, with 13 bases between them. CDR3 length equals 16 residues. CDR3 residues: CASSNGGELAKNIQYF. CDR3 nucleotides: TGTGCCAGTAGTAATGGGGGCGAGCTAGCCAAAAACATTCAGTACTTC.

The CDR3 coding sequence is TGCGCCAGCAGCTTGGACAGGGCCCCCACAGATACGCAGTATTTT. Amino acids: CASSLDRAPTDTQYF. The rearrangement joins TRBV5-1 to TRBJ2-3; tentative D call: TRBD1 (6 bases). Trimming removed 0 bases at V and 2 bases at J, with 10 bases between. Germline-derived CDR1 and CDR2 are SGHRS and YFSETQ. The CDR3 loop spans 15 amino acids.

CDR3 in amino acids: CAGGDTVNQPQHF. The CDR3 region has the DNA TGTGCCGGGGGGGACACAGTCAATCAGCCCCAGCATTTT. V usage is TRBV19 and J usage is TRBJ1-5, with D tentatively TRBD1 (6 bases). CDR3 length: 13 residues. Trimming cost V 11 bases and J 3 bases, with 14 bases left between them. From germline, CDR1 is LNHDA and CDR2 SQIVND (reference sequence).

CDR3 sequence reads: CASSQGGQGPFSGNTIYF. CDR3 nucleotide sequence: TGCGCCAGCAGCCAAGGGGGACAGGGACCTTTCTCTGGAAACACCATATATTTT. V usage is TRBV4-1 and J usage is TRBJ1-3, with 9 nucleotides matching TRBD1. This CDR3 has 18 residues. V dropped 1 base and J dropped 0; count of bases not matched to a gene: 7. The germline V gene has CDR1 MGHRA and CDR2 YSYEKL.

This chain uses TRBV29-1 with TRBJ2-3, with 10 positions matching TRBD2. This CDR3 has 15 residues. Germline V gene sequence: CDR1 SQVTM, CDR2 ANQGSEA. V gave up 6 bases and J gave up 7 bases; unmatched junction bases: 13. The CDR3 DNA sequence: TGCAGCGTCCCCATAGGCCTAGCGGGAGTTAATACGCAGTATTTT. It yields the protein CSVPIGLAGVNTQYF.

This clone was counted only a few times. The chain couples TRBV9 to TRBJ2-1; 7 positions match TRBD2. V trimming: 3 bases; J trimming: 4 bases; junction bases outside the gene matches: 7. Germline V gene sequence: CDR1 SGDLS, CDR2 YYNGEE. This CDR3 contains 15 residues. CDR3 nucleotide sequence: TGTGCCAGCAGCGCCACGGGAGGCAGGTACAATGAGCAGTTCTTC. Its protein is CASSATGGRYNEQFF.

This clone was recorded only once. This chain joins TRBV18 and TRBJ2-1, with a tentative D call TRBD1 (7 bases). The CDR3 loop spans 16 amino acids. V lost 4 bases to trimming and J lost 5 bases, with 18 bases between them. Germline loops: CDR1 KGHSH, CDR2 LQKENI. CDR3 DNA: TGTGCCAGCTCACGCTCCCAGGGGGGAACCCACAATGAGCAGTTCTTC. Residues: CASSRSQGGTHNEQFF.

V is TRBV29-1 and J is TRBJ1-2; weak D call: TRBD1 (6 bases). CDR1 is SQVTM and CDR2 is ANQGSEA in the germline V gene. The CDR3 runs 14 residues. V was pared by 6 bases and J by 0 bases, with 14 bases between. CDR3 protein: CSVNPGQTNYGYTF. CDR3 sequence (DNA): TGCAGCGTCAACCCCGGACAGACTAACTATGGCTACACCTTC.

The chain combines TRBV6-5 with TRBJ2-5, with 7 bases aligning to TRBD1. Germline-derived CDR1 and CDR2 are MNHEY and SVGAGI. CDR3 length equals 14 residues. V gave up 4 bases and J gave up 1 base; unmatched junction bases: 3. The CDR3, as DNA: TGTGCCAGCAGTTCCCGGGACAGCCAAGAGACCCAGTACTTC. Protein sequence: CASSSRDSQETQYF.

The chain couples TRBV5-4 to TRBJ1-2; TRBD1 agrees at 8 bases. There are 15 residues in the CDR3. Germline trimming cut 7 bases from V and 8 bases from J; bases unmatched to any gene: 16. CDR1 and CDR2 (germline): SGHNT, YYREEE (reference sequence). The CDR3, as DNA: TGTGCCAGCGCGCCCCAGGGGGCTAGCGCAGGGGGCTACACCTTC. It translates to CASAPQGASAGGYTF.

The rearrangement uses TRBV6-1 and TRBJ2-7, with TRBD1 identical over 10 bases. Germline loops: CDR1 MNHNS, CDR2 SASEGT. After removal of 5 bases from V and 3 bases from J, the junction contained 4 bases not matched to a gene. The CDR3 length is 14 residues. The chain's CDR3 is CASSSGTGVYEQYF. In DNA form, the CDR3 reads TGTGCCAGCAGTTCCGGGACAGGGGTCTACGAGCAGTACTTC.

This clone was found once. This rearrangement joins TRBV5-4 to TRBJ2-3, with D uncertain. CDR1 and CDR2 from the germline V gene are SGHNT and YYREEE (reference sequence). The CDR3 sequence is 16 residues long. Trimming took off 6 bases at V and 0 bases at J, with 17 bases between the two ends. CDR3 residues: CASTPTSKRSTDTQYF. The CDR3 nucleotides read TGTGCCAGCACCCCTACGTCTAAGCGAAGCACAGATACGCAGTATTTT.

This clone was recorded only once. This rearrangement joins TRBV4-2 to TRBJ2-7, with TRBD2 matching over 12 bases. Per the germline V gene, CDR1 is LGHNA and CDR2 is YNFKEQ. This CDR3 has 20 amino acids. V gave up 5 bases and J gave up 4 bases; unmatched junction bases: 21. The CDR3 DNA reads as TGTGCCAGCAGCGCCCCGGTGACTAGCGGGAGAGCCCAGGGTGGATACGAGCAGTACTTC. It encodes CASSAPVTSGRAQGGYEQYF.

The chain has TRBV5-1 and TRBJ2-2; maybe TRBD1 (7 bases). The CDR3 runs to 13 residues. Germline values: CDR1 SGHRS, CDR2 YFSETQ. V was trimmed by 4 bases and J by 7 bases, leaving 11 bases between them. The CDR3 spells CASSGGGHGELFF. The CDR3 DNA follows: TGCGCCAGCAGCGGAGGGGGCCACGGGGAGCTGTTTTTT.

This chain uses TRBV29-1 with TRBJ2-4, with D tentatively TRBD1 (5 bases). V lost 1 base and J lost 5, with 12 bases in between. Germline V lookup: CDR1 SQVTM, CDR2 ANQGSEA. This CDR3 is 14 amino acids long. CDR3 coding DNA: TGCAGCGTTGAAGGTGGACACCTTGAAAACATTCAGTACTTC. Encoded protein: CSVEGGHLENIQYF.

V gene TRBV7-9 combines with J gene TRBJ1-1; 9 bases map to TRBD1. Per the germline V gene, CDR1 is SEHNR and CDR2 is FQNEAQ (reference sequence). V trimming: 1 base; J trimming: 12 bases; junction bases outside the gene matches: 3. CDR3 size: 12 residues. The CDR3 region has the DNA TGTGCCAGCAGCTTAGGGGACAGGGTTACTTTCTTT. It translates to CASSLGDRVTFF.

V is TRBV2 and J is TRBJ2-5, with 8 bases lining up with TRBD2. This CDR3 is built from 13 residues. J gave up 5 bases and V 7 bases, and 6 bases lay outside the gene matches. Germline CDR1 SNHLY, CDR2 FYNNEI. CDR3 sequence reads: CASTLREGETQYF. DNA for the CDR3: TGTGCCAGCACTCTTCGGGAGGGGGAGACCCAGTACTTC.